Each of the 11 T cell receptor beta chains below was sequenced from the same sample in a study of cytomegalovirus exposure and HLA in healthy donors. Both 60 Vbeta primers and 13 Jbeta primers went into the PCR. The assay was immunoSEQ multiplex PCR, and TCRdb's table has in-frame clones only and misses some. This table lists about 34,000 clones. Sequenced sample: PBMCs. These receptors all stem from a woman in her thirties or forties in good health and CMV-seropositive.

V is TRBV4-3 and J is TRBJ2-7; unclear D gene. CDR3 length equals 15 residues. Germline CDR1 is LGHNA and CDR2 is YSLEER. The germline V and J ends were trimmed by 0 bases and 3 bases, with 12 bases remaining between them. DNA of the CDR3: TGCGCCAGCAGCCAAGACGTTGACCGACACTACGAGCAGTACTTC. Residues: CASSQDVDRHYEQYF.

The V call is TRBV6-1, the J call TRBJ2-7, with a possible D match to TRBD1 (5 bases). The V and J ends lost 5 bases and 0 bases respectively, with 11 bases between them. CDR1 is MNHNS and CDR2 is SASEGT in the germline V gene. The CDR3 totals 14 residues. The CDR3 DNA is TGTGCCAGCAGTCAGGACACGACCTCCTACGAGCAGTACTTC. Its protein product is CASSQDTTSYEQYF.

This sequence joins TRBV7-8 and TRBJ1-2, with 7 bases fitting TRBD1. CDR1 is SGHVS, CDR2 FQNEAQ, per germline. Losses at the gene ends were 2 bases for V and 6 bases for J; bases not matched to a gene: 12. The CDR3 spans 16 residues. The CDR3: CASSLIDRDLEDGYTF. For the CDR3, the DNA is TGTGCCAGCAGCTTAATCGACAGGGACTTGGAGGATGGCTACACCTTC.

V and J are TRBV29-1 and TRBJ2-5; D remains unclear. CDR3 length equals 12 residues. Between the trimmed V and J ends, which lost 3 bases and 2 bases, there was a span of 7 bases. CDR1 SQVTM and CDR2 ANQGSEA come from the germline V gene. CDR3 sequence: CSVDSLQETQYF. Here the CDR3 DNA reads TGCAGCGTTGATTCTTTGCAAGAGACCCAGTACTTC.

The rearrangement links TRBV7-9 to TRBJ1-1; perhaps TRBD1 as D (6 bases). V was cut by 4 bases and J by 1 base, with 7 bases left in between. The germline V gene encodes CDR1 SEHNR and CDR2 FQNEAQ (reference sequence). The CDR3 consists of 13 residues. The chain's CDR3 is CASSSQGNTEAFF. The CDR3 nucleotides read TGTGCCAGCAGCTCACAGGGGAACACTGAAGCTTTCTTT. The entire variable domain, with the rest obtained from reference TRBV7-9 and TRBJ1-1, is as follows: DTGVSQNPRHKITKRGQNVTFRCDPISEHNRLYWYRQTLGQGPEFLTYFQNEAQLEKSRLLSDRFSAERPKGSFSTLEIQRTEQGDSAMYLCASSSQGNTEAFFGQGTRLTVV.

This rearrangement joins TRBV7-9 to TRBJ1-2; D is uncertain. CDR1 SEHNR and CDR2 FQNEAQ come from the germline V gene (reference sequence). Trimming removed 1 base from V and 8 bases from J, with 8 bases in between. The CDR3 loop spans 12 amino acids. The CDR3 DNA is TGTGCCAGCAGCTTAGGCCCGAGGGGCTACACCTTC. It is translated as CASSLGPRGYTF.

This chain joins TRBV30 and TRBJ1-1, with D tentatively TRBD1 (5 bases). CDR1 is GTSNPN, CDR2 SVGIG, per germline (reference sequence). CDR3 size: 13 residues. V lost 0 bases, J lost 5 bases, and 10 bases lay in between. The CDR3 loop reads CAWSVEGMTEAFF. The CDR3 nucleotides read TGTGCCTGGAGTGTGGAGGGGATGACTGAAGCTTTCTTT.

The CDR3 DNA reads TGTGCCAGCAGCACAGACAGGGCTGGAAACACCATATATTTT. Protein product: CASSTDRAGNTIYF. V and J are TRBV6-5 and TRBJ1-3; 7 nucleotides match TRBD1. Trimming removed 6 bases from V and 2 bases from J; junction bases left unmatched: 4. The CDR3 loop spans 14 amino acids. In germline, CDR1 is MNHEY, CDR2 SVGAGI.

This rearrangement joins TRBV19 to TRBJ1-1; TRBD1 matches at 9 bases. V was pared by 3 bases and J by 0 bases, with 14 bases of the junction left unmatched. This CDR3 has 19 amino acids. Per the germline V gene, CDR1 is LNHDA and CDR2 is SQIVND (reference sequence). In DNA form, the CDR3 reads TGTGCCAGTAGTATGGGACAGGGAAGGTGGGGGACCATGAACACTGAAGCTTTCTTT. Translation gives CASSMGQGRWGTMNTEAFF.

This chain's CDR3 is CASSAQGYTEAFF. CDR3 bases: TGTGCCAGCAGCGCACAGGGGTACACTGAAGCTTTCTTT. V is TRBV2 and J is TRBJ1-1, with 7 bases aligning to TRBD1. The CDR3 consists of 13 residues. Germline lookup yields CDR1 SNHLY and CDR2 FYNNEI. The junction had 4 bases not matched to a gene; V was cut back by 6 bases and J by 3 bases.

J is TRBJ2-4 and V is TRBV30, with 15 bases that match TRBD2. Per the germline V gene, CDR1 is GTSNPN and CDR2 is SVGIG (reference sequence). The CDR3 runs to 20 residues. V was clipped by 3 bases and J by 0 bases; unmatched bases: 12. CDR3 amino acids: CAWSPSGTSGGNLAKNIQYF. CDR3 sequence (DNA): TGTGCCTGGAGCCCTTCTGGGACTAGCGGGGGGAATCTAGCCAAAAACATTCAGTACTTC.